Listed here are 28 T cell receptor beta chains from one sample, sequenced in a study of shared clonotypes between healthy human individuals. The assay was immunoSEQ multiplex PCR, and TCRdb's table has in-frame clones only and misses some. This repertoire shows 2,100,000 or so clones, under 97% found once; its top ten account for 0.13%. The specimen sequenced was naive CD4+ T cells sorted from blood. The subset was: CD45RA+ positively selected. These receptors all come from a man younger than 30 in good health.

This clone was seen a single time. The J gene is TRBJ1-2, the V gene TRBV13; 7 nucleotides align to TRBD1. J lost 7 bases, V lost 5 bases, and 7 bases had no gene match. CDR1 is PRHDT, CDR2 FYEKMQ, per germline (reference sequence). This CDR3 region has 13 residues. CDR3 residues: CASSQRQGGGYTF. In nucleotides, the CDR3 is TGTGCCAGCAGCCAGAGACAGGGAGGTGGCTACACCTTC.

The genes are TRBV2 and TRBJ1-1; TRBD1 aligns across 8 bases. J gave up 5 bases and V 2 bases, and 4 bases lay outside the gene matches. The length of the CDR3 is 14 residues. Germline V gene lookup returns CDR1 SNHLY and CDR2 FYNNEI. CDR3 sequence: CASSEFRGPTEAFF. CDR3 in DNA: TGTGCCAGCAGTGAATTCAGGGGGCCGACTGAAGCTTTCTTT. Full variable domain (rest looked up from reference TRBV2 and TRBJ1-1): EPEVTQTPSHQVTQMGQEVILRCVPISNHLYFYWYRQILGQKVEFLVSFYNNEISEKSEIFDDQFSVERPDGSNFTLKIRSTKLEDSAMYFCASSEFRGPTEAFFGQGTRLTVV.

V is TRBV7-2 and J is TRBJ1-2; D gene unclear. The germline V and J ends were trimmed by 6 bases and 1 base, with 9 bases remaining between them. Germline V lookup: CDR1 SGHTA, CDR2 FQGNSA. The CDR3 runs to 13 residues. The CDR3 spells CASSISVNYGYTF. The CDR3 DNA reads as TGTGCCAGCAGTATAAGCGTTAACTATGGCTACACCTTC.

The V call is TRBV2, the J call TRBJ1-5; D is undetermined. Germline-derived CDR1 and CDR2 are SNHLY and FYNNEI. This CDR3 has 12 amino acids. V dropped 4 bases and J dropped 3 bases, with 4 bases sitting between them. CDR3 nucleotide sequence: TGTGCCAGCAGTGTGGCCAATCAGCCCCAGCATTTT. Encoded protein: CASSVANQPQHF.

This rearrangement joins TRBV4-3 to TRBJ2-7, with TRBD2 identical over 10 bases. Per the germline V gene, CDR1 is LGHNA and CDR2 is YSLEER. The CDR3 consists of 15 residues. V dropped 0 bases and J dropped 3; count of bases not matched to a gene: 2. CDR3 sequence (DNA): TGCGCCAGCAGCCAAGAAGCGGGAGGGTTCTACGAGCAGTACTTC. It is translated as CASSQEAGGFYEQYF.

This sequence joins TRBV6-1 and TRBJ1-1; a weak D match, TRBD1 (5 bases). The CDR3 loop spans 13 amino acids. Germline V gives CDR1 MNHNS, CDR2 SASEGT. V lost 7 bases to trimming and J lost 3 bases, with 12 bases between them. The CDR3 region has the DNA TGTGCCAGCAACAGGCAAGTTGACACTGAAGCTTTCTTT. Protein sequence: CASNRQVDTEAFF.

J is TRBJ1-6 and V is TRBV2; 9 nucleotides match TRBD1. V lost 7 bases to trimming and J lost 0 bases; unmatched junction nucleotides: 4. The CDR3 has 16 amino acids. Germline V gene lookup returns CDR1 SNHLY and CDR2 FYNNEI. The CDR3, as DNA: TGTGCCAGCAAGCCGGACAGGGGCTCCTATAATTCACCCCTCCACTTT. Protein: CASKPDRGSYNSPLHF.

The chain is built from TRBV30 and TRBJ1-1; 7 bases are shared with TRBD1. Germline V gene sequence: CDR1 GTSNPN, CDR2 SVGIG (reference sequence). The CDR3 is 11 residues long. The ends lost 0 bases at V and 11 bases at J; junction bases unmatched: 3. The CDR3 nucleotides read TGTGCCTGGAGTGTAGGGGGCGATGCTTTCTTT. Its protein is CAWSVGGDAFF.

J is TRBJ2-7 and V is TRBV5-6, with no clear D. The V end lost 3 bases, the J end lost 5 bases, and 18 bases lay between the germline ends. The CDR3 spans 15 residues. Germline V lookup: CDR1 SGHDT, CDR2 YYEEEE. The DNA of the CDR3 is TGTGCCAGCAGCTCCTCCCCCTTTGGGGTTGACGAGCAGTACTTC. Translating it yields CASSSSPFGVDEQYF.

The chain uses TRBV2 and TRBJ1-6; D may be TRBD1 (5 bases). Germline assignment: CDR1 SNHLY and CDR2 FYNNEI. The V gene lost 1 base and the J gene lost 9 bases, with 19 bases spanning the gap. This CDR3 region has 17 residues. CDR3 DNA: TGTGCCAGCAGTGAAGACGATCCCCGGGGCATTAGTTCACCCCTCCACTTT. It specifies CASSEDDPRGISSPLHF.

As regards this clone: This CDR3 is also generated by other DNA sequences in the sample. The rearrangement joins TRBV28 to TRBJ1-4; D perhaps matches TRBD1 (5 bases). Germline CDR1 reads MDHEN; CDR2 reads SYDVKM. The ends were cut back, 5 bases at V and 8 bases at J, with 9 bases in the middle. The CDR3 runs to 12 residues. CDR3 sequence (DNA): TGTGCCAGCAGTCTCAGGGTCGAAAAACTGTTTTTT. Protein sequence: CASSLRVEKLFF.

This clone was detected once. The chain recombines TRBV16 with TRBJ1-1, with D maybe TRBD1 (5 bases). CDR1 KGHSY and CDR2 FQNENV come from the germline V gene. The CDR3 spans 15 residues. The V end was cut by 1 base, the J end by 0 bases, with 9 bases between. DNA of the CDR3: TGTGCCAGCAGCCAATTGTGGGGGGTGAACACTGAAGCTTTCTTT. This sequence encodes CASSQLWGVNTEAFF. Supplemented by reference TRBV16 and TRBJ1-1, the full variable domain reads GEEVAQTPKHLVRGEGQKAKLYCAPIKGHSYVFWYQQVLKNEFKFLISFQNENVFDETGMPKERFSAKCLPNSPCSLEIQATKLEDSAVYFCASSQLWGVNTEAFFGQGTRLTVV.

The chain couples TRBV28 to TRBJ1-2; no definite D call. The CDR3 is 14 amino acids. Between the trimmed V and J ends, which lost 4 bases and 6 bases, there was a span of 15 bases. CDR1 is MDHEN and CDR2 is SYDVKM in the germline V gene. The CDR3 reads CASSSLPGSHGYTF. The CDR3 DNA follows: TGTGCCAGCAGTTCCCTCCCGGGATCCCATGGCTACACCTTC.

This chain joins TRBV4-3 and TRBJ2-2; 11 nucleotides align to TRBD2. The V gene end was trimmed by 0 bases and the J gene end by 2 bases; junction bases not matched to a gene: 5. Per the germline V gene, CDR1 is LGHNA and CDR2 is YSLEER. The CDR3 covers 18 residues. This CDR3 is CASSQETTSGTNTGELFF. The CDR3 nucleotides are TGCGCCAGCAGCCAAGAAACGACTAGCGGGACAAACACCGGGGAGCTGTTTTTT.

V usage is TRBV28 and J usage is TRBJ2-1; 8 bases agree with TRBD2. V lost 2 bases to trimming and J lost 10 bases; unmatched junction nucleotides: 22. The CDR3 contains 19 residues. The germline CDR1 and CDR2 sequences are MDHEN and SYDVKM. The CDR3 sequence is CASSLMIRTSISVQGEQFF. The CDR3 DNA reads TGTGCCAGCAGTTTAATGATTAGGACTAGCATCTCAGTACAAGGGGAGCAGTTCTTC.

This chain uses TRBV9 with TRBJ2-6; the D is unclear. CDR3 length equals 14 residues. CDR1 is SGDLS and CDR2 is YYNGEE in the germline V gene. V lost 4 bases, J lost 5 bases, and 10 bases lay in between. For the CDR3, the DNA is TGTGCCAGCAGCCAAGATCGCTGGGCCAACGTCCTGACTTTC. Translation: CASSQDRWANVLTF.

The chain is built from TRBV11-2 and TRBJ1-2; possible D gene TRBD1, 6 bases. CDR3 length equals 15 residues. Germline assignment: CDR1 SGHAT and CDR2 FQNNGV. The V and J ends lost 0 bases and 5 bases respectively, with 13 bases between them. CDR3 amino acids: CASSLDHGGAYGYTF. The CDR3 DNA follows: TGTGCCAGCAGCTTAGATCACGGGGGCGCTTATGGCTACACCTTC.

V is TRBV18 and J is TRBJ2-5; 13 nucleotides align to TRBD2. Trimming at V came to 6 bases and at J to 9 bases, leaving 16 bases not matched to a gene. CDR1 is KGHSH and CDR2 is LQKENI in the germline V gene. The CDR3 runs to 17 residues. For the CDR3, the DNA is TGTGCCAGCTCTCAGGGACTAGCGGGAACGGATGTCGAGGCCCAGTACTTC. As protein: CASSQGLAGTDVEAQYF.

The chain links TRBV2 to TRBJ1-4; D unclear. Trimming removed 3 bases from V and 1 base from J, with 18 bases in between. The V gene's germline CDR1 is SNHLY and CDR2 FYNNEI. The CDR3 length is 18 residues. The CDR3 nucleotides are TGTGCCAGCAGTGAGGGTTACGGAAGCTTCGGAACTAATGAAAAACTGTTTTTT. As protein: CASSEGYGSFGTNEKLFF.

The chain joins TRBV6-5 to TRBJ1-1; D not certain. Deletions cut 2 bases from V and 3 bases from J, with 10 bases between. The CDR3 runs 14 residues. Germline CDR1 MNHEY, CDR2 SVGAGI. The DNA of the CDR3 is TGTGCCAGCAGTTACGTGTATCGGGACACTGAAGCTTTCTTT. It yields the protein CASSYVYRDTEAFF.

The V and J genes are TRBV25-1 and TRBJ1-2; D is unclear. CDR3 length: 12 amino acids. The germline V gene has CDR1 MGHDK and CDR2 SYGVNS. V was clipped by 5 bases and J by 8 bases, with 12 bases between them. CDR3 DNA sequence: TGTGCCAGCAGTCCAGTGAGCGGCGGCTACACCTTC. This codes for CASSPVSGGYTF.

The rearrangement uses TRBV6-6 and TRBJ2-7; D is perhaps TRBD1 (6 bases). The CDR3 spans 15 residues. Germline-derived CDR1 and CDR2 are MNHNY and SVGAGI (reference sequence). Trimming took 5 bases from V and 3 from J, leaving 17 bases between them. Written as DNA, the CDR3 is TGTGCCAGCAGTCCGTACCGGACAGCATACTACGAGCAGTACTTC. Amino acids: CASSPYRTAYYEQYF.

The chain recombines TRBV6-4 with TRBJ1-1; D is possibly TRBD1 (6 bases). The V end was cut by 4 bases, the J end by 5 bases, with 11 bases between. The CDR3 extends over 13 amino acids. The germline gives CDR1 MRHNA, CDR2 SNTAGT. As DNA, the CDR3 is TGTGCCAGCAGTGCCGAGGGGGAGACTGAAGCTTTCTTT. It codes for CASSAEGETEAFF.

With regard to this clone: At the DNA level, this CDR3 is encoded by other sequences in the same sample as well. The chain is built from TRBV19 and TRBJ1-5; no reliable D call. Germline CDR1 reads LNHDA; CDR2 reads SQIVND (reference sequence). Trimming took 2 bases from V and 0 from J, leaving 8 bases between them. The CDR3 totals 15 residues. CDR3 coding DNA: TGTGCCAGTAGTATAACAGTTTATAGCAATCAGCCCCAGCATTTT. It is translated as CASSITVYSNQPQHF.

This chain connects TRBV30 to TRBJ1-1; D uncertain. This CDR3 contains 14 residues. Trimming pared 0 bases from V and 4 bases from J, leaving 12 bases between. Germline lookup yields CDR1 GTSNPN and CDR2 SVGIG (reference sequence). CDR3 loop: CAWSVGGKGTEAFF. CDR3 nucleotides: TGTGCCTGGAGTGTAGGAGGAAAAGGCACTGAAGCTTTCTTT.

The chain uses TRBV19 and TRBJ1-2; 8 nucleotides agree with TRBD1. V shed 6 bases and J 8 bases; nucleotides not matched to a gene: 20. The length of the CDR3 is 17 residues. Germline V CDR1 and CDR2: LNHDA, SQIVND (reference sequence). The CDR3 protein is CASSSYGQGLGHRGYTF. The CDR3 DNA follows: TGTGCCAGTAGCAGTTATGGACAGGGATTGGGACATAGAGGCTACACCTTC.

The chain links TRBV10-1 to TRBJ1-1, with a possible D match to TRBD1 (5 bases). The CDR3 sequence is 13 residues long. The V gene lost 6 bases and the J gene lost 8 bases, with 16 bases spanning the gap. Germline V gene data show CDR1 as WNHNN and CDR2 as SYGVQD (reference sequence). The CDR3 sequence: CASRRTGAGEAFF. CDR3 nucleotides: TGCGCCAGCAGGAGGACCGGGGCGGGGGAAGCTTTCTTT.

This clone was picked up one time. The genes are TRBV30 and TRBJ2-7; D assignment may be TRBD1 or TRBD2 (5 bases each). Trimming cost V 5 bases and J 7 bases, with 12 bases left between them. The CDR3 covers 11 residues. Germline-derived CDR1 and CDR2 are GTSNPN and SVGIG (reference sequence). CDR3 DNA: TGTGCCTGGGGGGGTCTACGGGAGCAGTACTTC. It is translated as CAWGGLREQYF.